What follows are 17 T cell receptor beta chains derived from one specimen sequenced in a study of T-cell memory formation after mild COVID-19. TCRdb re-analysed the 5' RACE reads in MiXCR, keeping a single row per CDR3 protein. The sample consists of about 110,000 distinct CDR3 sequences, around 15% of them appearing once. Sequenced material: PBMCs or a T cell subset sorted from them (not recorded which). The receptors here all came from an adult woman who had mild COVID-19 (a few samples of this study predate the infection). Cell type and time point are not known.

This clonotype has just a few counts. The V call is TRBV11-2, the J call TRBJ2-7; the D gene is possibly TRBD2 (6 bases). The CDR3 totals 15 residues. Germline V lookup: CDR1 SGHAT, CDR2 FQNNGV. V gave up 0 bases and J gave up 3 bases, with 12 bases separating them. CDR3 sequence reads: CASSLDGRFYYEQYF. In DNA form, the CDR3 reads TGTGCCAGCAGCTTAGATGGGAGGTTTTACTACGAGCAGTACTTC.

This clonotype occurred many times. The rearrangement uses TRBV10-3 and TRBJ2-5; 8 positions match TRBD1. The junction had 4 bases not matched to a gene; V was cut back by 3 bases and J by 1 base. CDR1 ENHRY and CDR2 SYGVKD come from the germline V gene. The CDR3 totals 15 residues. CDR3 sequence: CAISDGGQAQETQYF. The CDR3 nucleotides are TGTGCCATCAGTGACGGGGGACAGGCCCAAGAGACCCAGTACTTC.

The table lists this clonotype with a few counts. The chain carries TRBV5-1 and TRBJ2-7; D is unclear. The V gene's germline CDR1 is SGHRS and CDR2 YFSETQ. The length of the CDR3 is 15 residues. V lost 1 base and J lost 0, with 11 bases in between. In DNA, the CDR3 is TGCGCCAGCAGCTTGAAGGCCGTACCCTCCTACGAGCAGTACTTC. Translated, it gives CASSLKAVPSYEQYF.

The chain uses TRBV30 and TRBJ2-7; 7 positions match TRBD1. This CDR3 spans 14 amino acids. J gave up 2 bases and V 1 base, and 5 bases lay outside the gene matches. Looked up from germline, CDR1 is GTSNPN and CDR2 is SVGIG (reference sequence). The CDR3 sequence is CAWSAQGWTYEQYF. The CDR3 region has the DNA TGTGCCTGGAGTGCACAGGGGTGGACCTACGAGCAGTACTTC.

Only one count was recorded for this clonotype. This sequence joins TRBV3-1 and TRBJ2-7, with D perhaps being TRBD1 or TRBD2 (6 bases each). This CDR3 is 17 amino acids long. The V and J ends lost 4 bases and 4 bases respectively, with 23 bases between them. Germline CDR1 is LGHDT and CDR2 is YNNKEL (reference sequence). The CDR3 loop is CASSPYRDTSRDYEQYF. CDR3 sequence (DNA): TGTGCCAGCAGCCCCTACCGGGACACTAGCCGGGATTACGAGCAGTACTTC.

This clonotype was seen only a few times. The V gene is TRBV28, the J gene TRBJ1-1; D is ambiguous. Trimming took 7 bases from V and 2 from J, leaving 14 bases between them. This CDR3 contains 14 residues. Germline V CDR1 and CDR2: MDHEN, SYDVKM. CDR3 nucleotides: TGTGCCAGCAATCGGCTCGGACGCAACACTGAAGCTTTCTTT. Translating it yields CASNRLGRNTEAFF.

This clonotype has more than one count but fewer than ten. The V and J genes are TRBV20-1 and TRBJ2-7, with 11 positions matching TRBD2. The CDR3 is 15 residues long. From germline, CDR1 is DFQATT and CDR2 SNEGSKA (reference sequence). V was pared by 0 bases and J by 5 bases, with 6 bases of the junction left unmatched. CDR3 nucleotide sequence: TGCAGTGCTAGAGATCTAGCGGGGGGAATCGACGAGCAGTACTTC. Encoded protein: CSARDLAGGIDEQYF.

This clonotype was picked up one time. V and J are TRBV3-1 and TRBJ1-2; possible D gene TRBD1, 5 bases. V lost 0 bases and J lost 4, with 12 bases in between. This CDR3 spans 15 amino acids. Germline lookup yields CDR1 LGHDT and CDR2 YNNKEL (reference sequence). CDR3 in amino acids: CASSQDGQGLYGYTF. In DNA form, the CDR3 reads TGTGCCAGCAGCCAAGATGGTCAGGGCCTCTATGGCTACACCTTC.

This clonotype was counted a few times. Here the CDR3 reads CASSPSPAGSTDTQYF. Written as DNA, the CDR3 is TGTGCCAGCAGTCCATCCCCAGCGGGGAGCACAGATACGCAGTATTTT. This chain links TRBV2 with TRBJ2-3, with 7 bases matching TRBD2. After removal of 5 bases from V and 0 bases from J, the junction contained 8 bases not matched to a gene. The germline V gene encodes CDR1 SNHLY and CDR2 FYNNEI. The CDR3 has 16 amino acids. Together with reference TRBV2 and TRBJ2-3, the CDR3 gives the full variable domain: EPEVTQTPSHQVTQMGQEVILRCVPISNHLYFYWYRQILGQKVEFLVSFYNNEISEKSEIFDDQFSVERPDGSNFTLKIRSTKLEDSAMYFCASSPSPAGSTDTQYFGPGTRLTVL.

There are a few counts of this clonotype. This chain connects TRBV7-6 to TRBJ2-1; no firm D call. CDR3 size: 13 residues. The V end was cut by 4 bases, the J end by 5 bases, with 9 bases between. CDR1 and CDR2 from the germline V gene are SGHVS and FNYEAQ. Here the CDR3 DNA reads TGTGCCAGCAGCTCGGACCGTGACAATGAGCAGTTCTTC. This gives the protein CASSSDRDNEQFF.

This clonotype appeared many times. The CDR3: CAWSIDTLNTEAFF. CDR3 coding DNA: TGTGCCTGGAGTATCGACACCTTGAACACTGAAGCTTTCTTT. The chain recombines TRBV30 with TRBJ1-1; D uncertain. Germline-derived CDR1 and CDR2 are GTSNPN and SVGIG (reference sequence). The CDR3 consists of 14 residues. The V gene lost 2 bases and the J gene lost 0 bases, with 10 bases spanning the gap.

The chain is built from TRBV20-1 and TRBJ1-5, with a tentative D call TRBD1 (5 bases). The V gene's germline CDR1 is DFQATT and CDR2 SNEGSKA (reference sequence). The CDR3 totals 17 residues. With 0 bases removed from V and 1 base from J, the gap between germline ends came to 16 bases. The CDR3 spells CSARDFRVGGSNQPQHF. In DNA, the CDR3 is TGCAGTGCTAGAGATTTTCGCGTGGGGGGGAGCAATCAGCCCCAGCATTTT.

V and J are TRBV12-3 or TRBV12-4 and TRBJ1-6, with TRBD1 as a possible D gene (5 bases). Trimming cost V 4 bases and J 11 bases, with 21 bases left between them. This CDR3 has 16 amino acids. The CDR3 loop is CASSYDPQGLLTPLHF. Here the CDR3 DNA reads TGTGCCAGCAGTTACGACCCTCAGGGATTATTAACACCCCTCCACTTT.

CDR3 sequence: CASSRTRQHNEKLFF. DNA of the CDR3: TGTGCCAGCTCACGGACGAGGCAGCATAATGAAAAACTGTTTTTT. The genes are TRBV18 and TRBJ1-4, with D unresolved. The CDR3 is made up of 15 amino acids. CDR1 and CDR2 (germline): KGHSH, LQKENI. V lost 4 bases, J lost 4 bases, and 13 bases lay in between. The variable domain in full, completed from reference TRBV18 and TRBJ1-4, reads NAGVMQNPRHLVRRRGQEARLRCSPMKGHSHVYWYRQLPEEGLKFMVYLQKENIIDESGMPKERFSAEFPKEGPSILRIQQVVRGDSAAYFCASSRTRQHNEKLFFGSGTQLSVL.

This clonotype was recorded a few times. DNA for the CDR3: TGCAGCGTTGAAGCGGGGGGTCTCAACGAGCAGTACTTC. This gives the protein CSVEAGGLNEQYF. V is TRBV29-1 and J is TRBJ2-7; 7 bases match TRBD2. This CDR3 has 13 residues. The germline V gene has CDR1 SQVTM and CDR2 ANQGSEA. V lost 1 base to trimming and J lost 5 bases; unmatched junction nucleotides: 5.

This clonotype was observed a few times. This chain uses TRBV12-3 or TRBV12-4 with TRBJ2-1; TRBD1 agrees at 8 bases. CDR3 size: 16 residues. The V gene end was trimmed by 6 bases and the J gene end by 3 bases; junction bases not matched to a gene: 10. The CDR3 sequence is CASSPPRDRNYNEQFF. Written as DNA, the CDR3 is TGTGCCAGCAGCCCCCCCCGGGACAGGAACTACAATGAGCAGTTCTTC.

The V gene is TRBV5-1, the J gene TRBJ2-1; 7 bases line up with TRBD1. V was clipped by 3 bases and J by 0 bases; unmatched bases: 6. Per germline, CDR1 SGHRS and CDR2 YFSETQ. This CDR3 region has 16 residues. CDR3 sequence: CASSWGTASSYNEQFF. CDR3 nucleotide sequence: TGCGCCAGCAGCTGGGGGACAGCCAGCTCCTACAATGAGCAGTTCTTC.